These 7 T cell receptor beta chains were all obtained from the same sample, sequenced in a study of early stage breast cancer tumors. Here immunoSEQ multiplex PCR was the method, and the copy in TCRdb shows in-frame clones only, minus some. The repertoire holds about 51,000 clones, with approximately 78% as singletons. Sequenced material: blood. Every receptor here comes from a person in their 40s with breast cancer.

This clone has more than one count but fewer than ten. The chain carries TRBV29-1 and TRBJ1-1; 7 bases are a match to TRBD1. With 4 bases clipped from V and 2 bases from J, the junction kept 4 bases outside the gene matches. This CDR3 has 13 residues. Germline lookup yields CDR1 SQVTM and CDR2 ANQGSEA. CDR3 in DNA: TGCAGCGTTGTTGCAGGGGGAAACACTGAAGCTTTCTTT. This gives the protein CSVVAGGNTEAFF. The full variable domain, completed using reference TRBV29-1 and TRBJ1-1, is SAVISQKPSRDICQRGTSLTIQCQVDSQVTMMFWYRQQPGQSLTLIATANQGSEATYESGFVIDKFPISRPNLTFSTLTVSNMSPEDSSIYLCSVVAGGNTEAFFGQGTRLTVV.

The chain joins TRBV19 to TRBJ1-2, with 8 nucleotides matching TRBD1. The CDR3 length is 15 residues. V shed 4 bases and J 3 bases; nucleotides not matched to a gene: 7. Germline V gene sequence: CDR1 LNHDA, CDR2 SQIVND (reference sequence). CDR3 residues: CASSTDRGMDYGYTF. As DNA, the CDR3 is TGTGCCAGTAGTACCGACAGGGGAATGGACTATGGCTACACCTTC.

The chain uses TRBV9 and TRBJ2-1; possible D gene TRBD2, 5 bases. Germline CDR1 and CDR2: SGDLS and YYNGEE. V lost 0 bases, J lost 7 bases, and 14 bases lay in between. The CDR3 spans 15 residues. The CDR3 DNA sequence: TGTGCCAGCAGCGTAGGTTTAGCGAATGGGAATGAGCAGTTCTTC. This sequence encodes CASSVGLANGNEQFF.

This rearrangement joins TRBV6-1 to TRBJ2-5, with D tentatively TRBD1 or TRBD2 (6 bases each). Trimming left V 6 bases short and J 5 bases short, with 19 bases between. The CDR3 contains 15 residues. The V gene's germline CDR1 is MNHNS and CDR2 SASEGT. The CDR3 reads CASRGVRGRGETQYF. CDR3 bases: TGTGCCAGCAGGGGGGTTCGGGGGCGCGGGGAGACCCAGTACTTC.

J is TRBJ2-3 and V is TRBV5-1; D is possibly TRBD1 (6 bases). V dropped 3 bases and J dropped 2 bases, with 10 bases sitting between them. CDR3 length equals 14 residues. Germline CDR1 SGHRS, CDR2 YFSETQ. The CDR3 DNA follows: TGCGCCAGCAGCTCCGGACAGTACACAGATACGCAGTATTTT. This sequence encodes CASSSGQYTDTQYF.

The CDR3 bases are TGCGCCAGCAGTAGGACTAGCGGGAGGGATAGCTCCTACGAGCAGTACTTC. Amino acid sequence: CASSRTSGRDSSYEQYF. V is TRBV5-1 and J is TRBJ2-7, with 15 positions matching TRBD2. The CDR3 loop spans 17 amino acids. V trimming: 5 bases; J trimming: 0 bases; junction bases outside the gene matches: 6. CDR1 is SGHRS and CDR2 is YFSETQ in the germline V gene.

V and J are TRBV5-5 and TRBJ1-2; no clear D gene. Germline values: CDR1 SGHKS, CDR2 YYEKEE (reference sequence). Trimming removed 4 bases from V and 5 bases from J, with 24 bases in between. This CDR3 region has 17 residues. CDR3 residues: CASSHAFYTGREYGYTF. CDR3 DNA: TGTGCCAGCAGCCACGCATTTTATACCGGACGGGAATATGGCTACACCTTC. Combining the CDR3 with reference TRBV5-5 and TRBJ1-2 gives the whole variable domain DAGVTQSPTHLIKTRGQQVTLRCSPISGHKSVSWYQQVLGQGPQFIFQYYEKEERGRGNFPDRFSARQFPNYSSELNVNALLLGDSALYLCASSHAFYTGREYGYTFGSGTRLTVV.